The 8 T cell receptor beta chains given below trace back to one sample, sequenced in a study of blood T cell repertoires in COVID-19. Clones were read by immunoSEQ multiplex PCR, and TCRdb kept only the in-frame ones, dropping some. This sample has 50,000 to 65,000 clones, with about 80% found just once. Sequences were obtained from peripheral blood. The receptors were sampled from a woman aged 55-70 years with acute or convalescent COVID-19.

The chain employs TRBV15 and TRBJ2-7; D perhaps matches TRBD1 (6 bases). From germline, CDR1 is LNHNV and CDR2 YYDKDF (reference sequence). The CDR3 consists of 15 residues. Trimming removed 3 bases from V and 2 bases from J, with 14 bases in between. CDR3 protein: CATSSNKQGTYEQYF. The CDR3 DNA follows: TGTGCCACCAGCAGTAATAAACAGGGTACCTACGAGCAGTACTTC.

The chain links TRBV5-1 to TRBJ2-2; the D is unclear. The germline CDR1 and CDR2 sequences are SGHRS and YFSETQ. The CDR3 has 12 amino acids. Trimming removed 4 bases at V and 5 bases at J, with 6 bases between. Here the CDR3 reads CASSGATGELFF. The CDR3, as DNA: TGCGCCAGCAGCGGAGCAACCGGGGAGCTGTTTTTT.

The V call is TRBV27, the J call TRBJ2-3, with D perhaps TRBD1 (6 bases). CDR1 and CDR2 from the germline V gene are MNHEY and SMNVEV (reference sequence). Trimming shortened V by 6 bases and J by 2 bases, and 12 bases separated the two germline ends. The CDR3 is 14 residues long. CDR3 amino acids: CASRLGGHTDTQYF. The CDR3 nucleotides are TGTGCCAGCAGATTAGGGGGACACACAGATACGCAGTATTTT.

The chain has TRBV2 and TRBJ1-5; the D gene is possibly TRBD1 (5 bases). This CDR3 is built from 14 residues. Germline V lookup: CDR1 SNHLY, CDR2 FYNNEI. V was pared by 3 bases and J by 6 bases, with 12 bases between. CDR3 DNA: TGTGCCAGCAGTGAGGGGGGAGGGAGTCAGCCCCAGCATTTT. Amino acid sequence: CASSEGGGSQPQHF.

V and J are TRBV11-2 and TRBJ2-2, with TRBD1 as a possible D gene (6 bases). V was cut by 8 bases and J by 5 bases, with 12 bases left in between. Germline V gene sequence: CDR1 SGHAT, CDR2 FQNNGV. The CDR3 has 13 amino acids. The CDR3 DNA reads TGTGCCAGCCGCCTTGGGACAACCGGGGAGCTGTTTTTT. It codes for CASRLGTTGELFF.

J is TRBJ2-5 and V is TRBV18, with a tentative D call TRBD2 (6 bases). The CDR3 sequence is 14 residues long. Germline V gives CDR1 KGHSH, CDR2 LQKENI. Between the trimmed V and J ends, which lost 3 bases and 5 bases, there was a span of 13 bases. This CDR3 reads CASSPGGRDETQYF. The CDR3 DNA reads TGTGCCAGCTCACCCGGGGGAAGGGATGAGACCCAGTACTTC.

The chain combines TRBV3-1 (or the pseudogene TRBV3-2) with TRBJ2-2; 7 bases fit TRBD1. The V gene's germline CDR1 is LGHDT and CDR2 YNNKEL (reference sequence). The J segment lost 3 bases and the V segment lost 4 bases, leaving 5 bases of the junction unmatched. CDR3 size: 15 residues. CDR3 residues: CASSLAGTDTGELFF. The CDR3 DNA follows: TGTGCCAGCAGCCTGGCCGGGACAGACACCGGGGAGCTGTTTTTT.

The chain has TRBV5-5 and TRBJ2-3; a weak D match, TRBD2 (6 bases). The CDR3 consists of 18 residues. Germline loops: CDR1 SGHKS, CDR2 YYEKEE (reference sequence). V was shortened by 1 base and J by 3 bases, with 21 bases between the two germline ends. The DNA for the CDR3 is TGTGCCAGCAGCTTGCGAGGAGGGGCCACCCTTTGGACAGATACGCAGTATTTT. It specifies CASSLRGGATLWTDTQYF.